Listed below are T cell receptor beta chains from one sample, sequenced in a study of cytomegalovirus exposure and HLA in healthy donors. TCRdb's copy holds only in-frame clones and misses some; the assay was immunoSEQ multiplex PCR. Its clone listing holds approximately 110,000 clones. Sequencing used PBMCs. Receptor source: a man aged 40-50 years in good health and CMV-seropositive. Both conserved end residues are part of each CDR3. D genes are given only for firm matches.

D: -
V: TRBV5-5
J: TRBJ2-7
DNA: TGTGCCAGCAGCCCAACCCCGGGACACACCTACGAGCAGTACTTC
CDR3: CASSPTPGHTYEQYF

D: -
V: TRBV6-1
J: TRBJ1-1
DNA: TGTGCCAGCAGTGAACGGGGGACGGTGAACACTGAAGCTTTCTTT
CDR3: CASSERGTVNTEAFF

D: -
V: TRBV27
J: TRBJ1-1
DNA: TGTGCCAGCAGTTTATCACAGGGCCTCAACACTGAAGCTTTCTTT
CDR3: CASSLSQGLNTEAFF

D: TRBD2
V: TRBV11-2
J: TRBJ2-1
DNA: TGTGCCAGCAGCTTTGTCCCACTAGCGGGAGGGGGATCCTACAATGAGCAGTTCTTC
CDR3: CASSFVPLAGGGSYNEQFF

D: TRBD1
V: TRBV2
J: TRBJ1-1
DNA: TGTGCCAGCAGGACAGGGGCTGAAGCTTTCTTT
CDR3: CASRTGAEAFF

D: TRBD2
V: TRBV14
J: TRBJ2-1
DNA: TGTGCCAGCAGCCAATACACTAGCGGCCTGGGGAATGAGCAGTTCTTC
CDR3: CASSQYTSGLGNEQFF

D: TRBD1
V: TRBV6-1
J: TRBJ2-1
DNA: TGTGCCAGCAGTGAAGGGACAGGGGGCTACAATGAGCAGTTCTTC
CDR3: CASSEGTGGYNEQFF

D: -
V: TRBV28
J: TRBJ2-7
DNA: TGTGCCAGCGGACATTTTCAAGGGGCCTACGAGCAGTACTTC
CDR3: CASGHFQGAYEQYF

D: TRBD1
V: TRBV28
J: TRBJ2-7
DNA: TGTGCCAGCAGTAGGACAGGGGATCCCTACGAGCAGTACTTC
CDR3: CASSRTGDPYEQYF

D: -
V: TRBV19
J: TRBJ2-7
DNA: TGTGCCAGTAGTCCCCGGTCTCTAGCGATCACCTCCTACGAGCAGTACTTC
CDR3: CASSPRSLAITSYEQYF

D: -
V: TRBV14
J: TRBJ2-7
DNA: TGTGCCAGCAGCTCAGGTACGGAGCAGTACTTC
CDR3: CASSSGTEQYF

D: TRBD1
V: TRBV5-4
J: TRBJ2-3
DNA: TGTGCCAGCAGCTTAGGACAGGCGATACTAAGCACAGATACGCAGTATTTT
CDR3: CASSLGQAILSTDTQYF

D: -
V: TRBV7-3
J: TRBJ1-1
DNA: TGTGCCAGCAGCGCCTTACATAACACTGAAGCTTTCTTT
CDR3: CASSALHNTEAFF

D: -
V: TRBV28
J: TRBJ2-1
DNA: TGTGCCAGCAGTCAAATCTACAATGAGCAGTTCTTC
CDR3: CASSQIYNEQFF

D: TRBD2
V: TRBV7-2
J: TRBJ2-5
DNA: TGTGCCAGCAGCGGCGACCTCGGGGGGGAGCAGTACTTC
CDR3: CASSGDLGGEQYF

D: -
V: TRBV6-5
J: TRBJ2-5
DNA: TGTGCCAGCAGCCAGCGGCGGTCTGAGACCCAGTACTTC
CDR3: CASSQRRSETQYF

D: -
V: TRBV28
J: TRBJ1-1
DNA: TGTGCCAGCAGCCCAATGGGCCCTTGGGCTGAAGCTTTCTTT
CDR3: CASSPMGPWAEAFF

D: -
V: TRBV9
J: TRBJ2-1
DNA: TGTGCCAGCAGCCCCCCTCATAACACGATTGAGCAGTTCTTC
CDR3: CASSPPHNTIEQFF

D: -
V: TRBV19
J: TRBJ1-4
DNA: TGTGCCAGTAGTATACCGGGACAACGTGAAAAACTGTTTTTT
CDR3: CASSIPGQREKLFF

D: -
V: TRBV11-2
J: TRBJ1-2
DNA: TGTGCCAGCAGCTTATATACAGGTCTCCGCTACACCTTC
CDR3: CASSLYTGLRYTF

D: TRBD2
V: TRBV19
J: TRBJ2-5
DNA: TGTGCCAGCCAACCCGGGGGGGGAGGGCGGGGAGAGACCCAGTACTTC
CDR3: CASQPGGGGRGETQYF

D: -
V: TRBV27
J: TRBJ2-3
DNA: TGTGCCAGCAGCTTCACCCTAGGGGGCACAGATACGCAGTATTTT
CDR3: CASSFTLGGTDTQYF

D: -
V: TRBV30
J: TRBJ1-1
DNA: TGTGCCTGGAGTGCCCAACTGTGGAACACTGAAGCTTTCTTT
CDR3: CAWSAQLWNTEAFF

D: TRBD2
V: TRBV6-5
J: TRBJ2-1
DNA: TGTGCCAGCAGACCGGGACTACCCAATGAGCAGTTCTTC
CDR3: CASRPGLPNEQFF

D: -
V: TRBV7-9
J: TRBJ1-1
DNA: TGTGCCAGCAGCTTAGCGGTGTTAGAGAACACTGAAGCTTTCTTT
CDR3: CASSLAVLENTEAFF

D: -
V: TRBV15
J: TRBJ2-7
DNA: TGTGCCACCGGGCGGGACTCCTACGAGCAGTACTTC
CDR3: CATGRDSYEQYF

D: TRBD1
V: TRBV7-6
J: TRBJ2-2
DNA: TGTGCCAGCAGCTTACCTACAGGGGAAGGTACCGGGGAGCTGTTTTTT
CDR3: CASSLPTGEGTGELFF

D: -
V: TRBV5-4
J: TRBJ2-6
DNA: TGTGCCAGCAGCTCGCCCTCGGTAACTGGGGCCAACGTCCTGACTTTC
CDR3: CASSSPSVTGANVLTF

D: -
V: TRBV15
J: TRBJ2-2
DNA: TGTGCCACCAGCAGAGCACAAGGGGTCGGGGAGCTGTTTTTT
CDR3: CATSRAQGVGELFF

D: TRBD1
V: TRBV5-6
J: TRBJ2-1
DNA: TGTGCCAGCAGCTGGGCGCAATCTACAGGGGTGGGCCCCTACAATGAGCAGTTCTTC
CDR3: CASSWAQSTGVGPYNEQFF

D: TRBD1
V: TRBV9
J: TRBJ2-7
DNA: TGTGCCAGCAGCGGATCCGGGACAGGGGACGAGCAGTACTTC
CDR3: CASSGSGTGDEQYF

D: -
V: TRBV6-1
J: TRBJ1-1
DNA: TGTGCCAGCAGTGAAGAGTTCCCAGGGGCTTTCTTT
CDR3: CASSEEFPGAFF

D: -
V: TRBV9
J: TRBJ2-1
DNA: TGTGCCAGCAGCGCGAGGGGGGACTACGAAAATGAGCAGTTCTTC
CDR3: CASSARGDYENEQFF

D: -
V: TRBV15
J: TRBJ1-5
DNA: TGTGCCACCAGCAGAGATGGACAGAGCAATCAGCCCCAGCATTTT
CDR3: CATSRDGQSNQPQHF

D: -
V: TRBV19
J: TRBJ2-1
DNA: TGTGCCAGTAGTTTATTAGCGGAATACAATGAGCAGTTCTTC
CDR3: CASSLLAEYNEQFF

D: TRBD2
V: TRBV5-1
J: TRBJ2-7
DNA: TGCGCCAGCAGCTTGGTAGGACTAGCGAGCTACGAGCAGTACTTC
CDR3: CASSLVGLASYEQYF

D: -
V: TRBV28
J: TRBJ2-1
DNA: TGTGCCAGCAGTTTGGGTGACAGGATATTTTACAATGAGCAGTTCTTC
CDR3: CASSLGDRIFYNEQFF

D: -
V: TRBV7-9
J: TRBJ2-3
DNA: TGTGCCAGCAGCTTAGATTGGCGGTACACAGATACGCAGTATTTT
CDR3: CASSLDWRYTDTQYF

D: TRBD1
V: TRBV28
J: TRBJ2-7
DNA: TGTGCCAGCAGTATAGGACAGGGGAGGTGGCACGAGCAGTACTTC
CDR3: CASSIGQGRWHEQYF

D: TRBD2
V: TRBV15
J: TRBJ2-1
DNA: TGTGCCACCAGCAGAGACGCGGGAGTAGGGAATGAGCAGTTCTTC
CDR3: CATSRDAGVGNEQFF

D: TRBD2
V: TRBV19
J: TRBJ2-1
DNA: TGTGCCAGTAGTACCGAACTAGCGGAAGAGCAGTTCTTC
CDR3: CASSTELAEEQFF

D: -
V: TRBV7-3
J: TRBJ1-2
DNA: TGTGCCAGCAGCTCGCAACCGGGACTTAGCTATGGCTACACCTTC
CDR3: CASSSQPGLSYGYTF

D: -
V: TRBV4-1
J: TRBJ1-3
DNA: TGCGCCAGCAGCCCCAGAGGAGGCCGAAACACCATATATTTT
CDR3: CASSPRGGRNTIYF

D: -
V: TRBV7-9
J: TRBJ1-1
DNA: TGTGCCAGCAGCCTCCCAAGGGGTACTGAAGCTTTCTTT
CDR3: CASSLPRGTEAFF